The 22 T cell receptor beta chains below were found in one sample sequenced in a study of cytotoxic CD8 clonotypes in ibrutinib-treated CLL. Clones were read by immunoSEQ multiplex PCR, and TCRdb kept only the in-frame ones, dropping some. The sample gives over 130,000 clones, 70% to 90% of which show up once; approximately 7.6% is in the top ten. The material sequenced was PBMCs, taken after 36 months of ibrutinib treatment. These receptors all come from a human donor with chronic lymphocytic leukemia.

The chain links TRBV19 to TRBJ2-5; 9 nucleotides align to TRBD2. The CDR3 extends over 16 amino acids. J was trimmed by 7 bases and V by 7 bases; bases with no gene match: 16. Germline assignment: CDR1 LNHDA and CDR2 SQIVND (reference sequence). CDR3 protein: CASKDLGSGRFGTQYF. The CDR3 nucleotides read TGTGCCAGTAAGGACCTTGGTAGCGGGAGATTCGGGACCCAGTACTTC.

This clone was seen only a few times. V usage is TRBV30 and J usage is TRBJ1-4; no reliable D call. V was clipped by 3 bases and J by 8 bases, with 4 bases between them. In germline, CDR1 is GTSNPN, CDR2 SVGIG (reference sequence). The CDR3 extends over 10 amino acids. The CDR3 region has the DNA TGTGCCTGGAGAAGAGAAAAACTGTTTTTT. Amino acid sequence: CAWRREKLFF. Together with reference TRBV30 and TRBJ1-4, the CDR3 gives the full variable domain: SQTIHQWPATLVQPVGSPLSLECTVEGTSNPNLYWYRQAAGRGLQLLFYSVGIGQISSEVPQNLSASRPQDRQFILSSKKLLLSDSGFYLCAWRREKLFFGSGTQLSVL.

The genes are TRBV5-1 and TRBJ2-3, with 15 nucleotides matching TRBD2. The V gene's germline CDR1 is SGHRS and CDR2 YFSETQ. The CDR3 has 17 amino acids. Unmatched junction bases numbered 7, after V lost 4 bases and J lost 4 bases. The CDR3 loop reads CASSLGLAGGTPDTQYF. In DNA form, the CDR3 reads TGCGCCAGCAGCCTGGGACTAGCGGGAGGAACTCCAGATACGCAGTATTTT.

The chain joins TRBV6-1 to TRBJ1-5, with 9 nucleotides matching TRBD1. This CDR3 has 18 residues. Germline CDR1 reads MNHNS; CDR2 reads SASEGT. V lost 2 bases and J lost 4; bases outside the gene matches: 12. The CDR3 DNA reads TGTGCCAGCAGTGAACCGACAGGGGGGGCCTTTGTTAATCAGCCCCAGCATTTT. It specifies CASSEPTGGAFVNQPQHF.

The chain links TRBV7-6 to TRBJ1-1, with 9 bases aligning to TRBD1. CDR1 is SGHVS and CDR2 is FNYEAQ in the germline V gene. This CDR3 is built from 16 residues. V trimming: 5 bases; J trimming: 11 bases; junction bases outside the gene matches: 18. For the CDR3, the DNA is TGTGCCAGCAGCCCAGAACCGGGACAGGGCACTAGTGAGGCTTTCTTT. The encoded protein is CASSPEPGQGTSEAFF.

V and J are TRBV15 and TRBJ1-2, with no clear D. The germline gives CDR1 LNHNV, CDR2 YYDKDF (reference sequence). The CDR3 covers 12 residues. V was shortened by 4 bases and J by 5 bases, with 8 bases between the two germline ends. CDR3 residues: CATSKGEYGYTF. The CDR3 coding sequence is TGTGCCACCAGCAAAGGAGAATATGGCTACACCTTC.

The chain recombines TRBV10-3 with TRBJ2-5; perhaps TRBD2 as D (5 bases). In germline, CDR1 is ENHRY, CDR2 SYGVKD. This CDR3 contains 12 residues. The CDR3 nucleotides are TGTGCAAGCGGTACTAAACAAGAGACCCAGTACTTC. As protein: CASGTKQETQYF.

The V gene is TRBV28, the J gene TRBJ1-5; no definite D call. The length of the CDR3 is 15 residues. Looked up from germline, CDR1 is MDHEN and CDR2 is SYDVKM. V was trimmed by 6 bases and J by 3 bases, leaving 15 bases between them. Here the CDR3 DNA reads TGTGCCAGCAGCGCCACGGGGAGGGTCAATCAGCCCCAGCATTTT. Protein product: CASSATGRVNQPQHF.

CDR3 DNA sequence: TGTGCCAGCAGCTTAGGTACTAGCGGCTCCTACGAGCAGTACTTC. Protein sequence: CASSLGTSGSYEQYF. The chain couples TRBV13 to TRBJ2-7, with 8 bases lining up with TRBD2. Trimming took 0 bases from V and 0 from J; bases not matched to a gene: 1. Germline loops: CDR1 PRHDT, CDR2 FYEKMQ (reference sequence). The CDR3 is made up of 15 amino acids.

The rearrangement links TRBV28 to TRBJ2-5, with D maybe TRBD1 (5 bases). Germline V lookup: CDR1 MDHEN, CDR2 SYDVKM. Deletions cut 5 bases from V and 7 bases from J, with 14 bases between. The CDR3 covers 13 residues. The CDR3, as DNA: TGTGCCAGCAGTCCGACAGTTTTGCGGACCCAGTACTTC. This encodes CASSPTVLRTQYF. The full variable domain, with the rest looked up from reference TRBV28 and TRBJ2-5, is DVKVTQSSRYLVKRTGEKVFLECVQDMDHENMFWYRQDPGLGLRLIYFSYDVKMKEKGDIPEGYSVSREKKERFSLILESASTNQTSMYLCASSPTVLRTQYFGPGTRLLVL.

The CDR3 nucleotides are TGTGCCAGCACCCCTATGGGATCCTTATCCTGGGATACGCAGTATTTT. Its protein product is CASTPMGSLSWDTQYF. This sequence joins TRBV9 and TRBJ2-3; D is ambiguous. Germline V gene sequence: CDR1 SGDLS, CDR2 YYNGEE. Trimming took off 6 bases at V and 6 bases at J, with 23 bases between the two ends. The CDR3 spans 16 residues.

This rearrangement joins TRBV28 to TRBJ1-4; 11 bases are a match to TRBD1. V lost 5 bases, J lost 8 bases, and 7 bases stayed unmatched. Germline CDR1 reads MDHEN; CDR2 reads SYDVKM. This CDR3 is 15 amino acids long. CDR3 region: CASSAWTGGREKLFF. The CDR3 DNA reads TGTGCCAGCAGTGCCTGGACAGGGGGCCGGGAAAAACTGTTTTTT.

The DNA for the CDR3 is TGTGCCAGCGGGCGGGAGCGGGGCAATCAGCCCCAGCATTTT. Protein sequence: CASGRERGNQPQHF. The chain employs TRBV6-6 and TRBJ1-5, with D unclear. The germline gives CDR1 MNHNY, CDR2 SVGAGI (reference sequence). CDR3 length: 14 amino acids. V lost 8 bases, J lost 2 bases, and 13 bases lay in between.

The V call is TRBV5-1, the J call TRBJ2-3; 7 bases are shared with TRBD1. CDR1 is SGHRS, CDR2 YFSETQ, per germline. V lost 4 bases, J lost 3 bases, and 5 bases stayed unmatched. The CDR3 extends over 14 amino acids. The chain's CDR3 is CASSLYRGTDTQYF. The CDR3 coding sequence is TGCGCCAGCAGCCTCTACAGGGGTACAGATACGCAGTATTTT. Full variable domain (remainder filled in from reference TRBV5-1 and TRBJ2-3): KAGVTQTPRYLIKTRGQQVTLSCSPISGHRSVSWYQQTPGQGLQFLFEYFSETQRNKGNFPGRFSGRQFSNSRSEMNVSTLELGDSALYLCASSLYRGTDTQYFGPGTRLTVL.

This rearrangement joins TRBV19 to TRBJ1-2, with D perhaps TRBD1 (5 bases). Germline CDR1 reads LNHDA; CDR2 reads SQIVND (reference sequence). The V end was cut by 7 bases, the J end by 3 bases, with 15 bases between. The CDR3 totals 14 residues. CDR3 nucleotide sequence: TGTGCCAGTACCGGTTCAGGGATTGACTATGGCTACACCTTC. It yields the protein CASTGSGIDYGYTF.

The chain is built from TRBV28 and TRBJ1-2, with TRBD1 identical over 7 bases. J gave up 6 bases and V 6 bases, and 4 bases lay outside the gene matches. Germline V gives CDR1 MDHEN, CDR2 SYDVKM. The CDR3 runs 12 residues. The chain's CDR3 is CASSQTGDGYTF. The CDR3 DNA reads as TGTGCCAGCAGCCAAACAGGGGATGGCTACACCTTC.

The chain recombines TRBV19 with TRBJ2-7; TRBD2 matches 14 bases. Germline loops: CDR1 LNHDA, CDR2 SQIVND (reference sequence). V lost 0 bases to trimming and J lost 6 bases; unmatched junction nucleotides: 4. This CDR3 is built from 16 residues. The CDR3 region has the DNA TGTGCCAGTAGTATAGATAGGACTAGCGGGAGGATCGAGCAGTACTTC. Its translation is CASSIDRTSGRIEQYF. Filled out from reference TRBV19 and TRBJ2-7, the complete variable domain reads DGGITQSPKYLFRKEGQNVTLSCEQNLNHDAMYWYRQDPGQGLRLIYYSQIVNDFQKGDIAEGYSVSREKKESFPLTVTSAQKNPTAFYLCASSIDRTSGRIEQYFGPGTRLTVT.

The V call is TRBV15, the J call TRBJ2-2, with 9 bases aligning to TRBD1. Germline CDR1 LNHNV, CDR2 YYDKDF (reference sequence). This CDR3 comprises 17 residues. J was trimmed by 1 base and V by 3 bases; bases with no gene match: 6. CDR3 nucleotide sequence: TGTGCCACCAGCAGGCCCACGGGACAGGGGAACACCGGGGAGCTGTTTTTT. It encodes CATSRPTGQGNTGELFF. Looking up the rest from reference TRBV15 and TRBJ2-2 gives the full variable domain: DAMVIQNPRYQVTQFGKPVTLSCSQTLNHNVMYWYQQKSSQAPKLLFHYYDKDFNNEADTPDNFQSRRPNTSFCFLDIRSPGLGDTAMYLCATSRPTGQGNTGELFFGEGSRLTVL.

This clone was counted a few times. Other DNA sequences of this sample code for an identical CDR3. The chain links TRBV7-2 to TRBJ2-3; weak D call: TRBD2 (5 bases). The CDR3 runs 14 residues. Trimming stripped 1 base from V and 6 bases from J, with 11 bases between. Germline V gene lookup returns CDR1 SGHTA and CDR2 FQGNSA. Here the CDR3 reads CASSLGLATDTQYF. The CDR3 DNA sequence: TGTGCCAGCAGCTTAGGGCTAGCAACCGATACGCAGTATTTT.

The V and J genes are TRBV19 and TRBJ2-1; 8 nucleotides align to TRBD1. This CDR3 has 13 residues. The germline CDR1 and CDR2 sequences are LNHDA and SQIVND (reference sequence). The V and J ends lost 2 bases and 10 bases, in that order; junction bases with no gene match: 4. For the CDR3, the DNA is TGTGCCAGTAGTATATCGGACAGGGCGGAGCAGTTCTTC. This encodes CASSISDRAEQFF.

This clone was picked up one time. The chain employs TRBV5-8 and TRBJ2-3; 8 bases line up with TRBD1. The CDR3 loop spans 15 amino acids. CDR1 is SGHTS and CDR2 is YDEGEE in the germline V gene. The J segment lost 1 base and the V segment lost 4 bases, leaving 5 bases of the junction unmatched. CDR3 residues: CASSQDRVGTDTQYF. DNA for the CDR3: TGTGCCAGCAGCCAGGACAGGGTTGGCACAGATACGCAGTATTTT.

As to this clone: The same CDR3 arises from other DNA sequences in this sample as well. The CDR3 region is CASSFGQGNTGELFF. In DNA form, the CDR3 reads TGCGCCAGCAGCTTCGGTCAGGGGAACACCGGGGAGCTGTTTTTT. The genes are TRBV5-1 and TRBJ2-2, with D possibly TRBD1 on 5 matching bases. CDR1 is SGHRS and CDR2 is YFSETQ in the germline V gene. V lost 2 bases, J lost 1 base, and 9 bases lay in between. The CDR3 is 15 amino acids.